This T cell receptor (beta chain) came from a study of T cells in Graves' hyperthyroidism and ophthalmopathy. TCR beta CDR3 regions were amplified from RNA. The HTBI primer set drove a first-round RT-PCR of the TCR CDR3. TCRdb analysed the multiplex PCR reads with MiXCR anew, one entry per CDR3 protein. The sample carries over 700,000 distinct CDR3 sequences, approximately 40% recorded once. In germline, CDR1 is GTSNPN, CDR2 SVGIG (reference sequence). This CDR3 is 15 amino acids long. The V gene lost 8 bases and the J gene lost 8 bases, with 24 bases spanning the gap. V is TRBV30 and J is TRBJ1-4, with D possibly TRBD1 on 5 matching bases. The TCR sequence derives from a woman between 35 and 50 years old with Graves' hyperthyroidism. Sequenced material: blood. The CDR3 nucleotides read TGTGCCACACCAAAACCTCGGGGCGGGACCGAAAAACTGTTTTTT. Residues: CATPKPRGGTEKLFF. Full variable domain (missing parts from reference TRBV30 and TRBJ1-4): SQTIHQWPATLVQPVGSPLSLECTVEGTSNPNLYWYRQAAGRGLQLLFYSVGIGQISSEVPQNLSASRPQDRQFILSSKKLLLSDSGFYLCATPKPRGGTEKLFFGSGTQLSVL.